These T cell receptor beta chains were read from a single sample in a study of cytomegalovirus exposure and HLA in healthy donors. Here immunoSEQ multiplex PCR was the method, and the copy in TCRdb shows in-frame clones only, minus some. The sample shows some 130,000 clones, about three quarters of them seen only once. Sequenced sample: PBMCs. Receptor source: a man aged 50 to 59 in good health and CMV-seropositive. Both conserved end residues are part of each CDR3.

J,V,CDR3
TRBJ1-2,TRBV11-2,CASSPPNAGVGYGYTF
TRBJ2-7,TRBV2,CASSRLAGVEQYF
TRBJ2-5,TRBV7-2,CASTPTGGIAETQYF
TRBJ1-1,TRBV29-1,CSAQQRGGTEAFF
TRBJ2-2,TRBV7-9,CASSLGQGPTGELFF
TRBJ2-7,TRBV5-1,CASSLVAGSYEQYF
TRBJ1-3,TRBV5-1,CASSLVSGLSGNTIYF
TRBJ2-7,TRBV19,CASSPGGGLAIYEQYF
TRBJ1-1,TRBV11-1,CASGGALGQPGNTEAFF
TRBJ1-1,TRBV5-1,CASSYGLMNTEAFF
TRBJ1-1,TRBV7-8,CASSLGPRTDRVSAEAFF
TRBJ2-1,TRBV9,CASSSKRVGYNEQFF
TRBJ1-1,TRBV19,CASKEQNTEAFF
TRBJ2-5,TRBV15,CATSRTTSVETQYF
TRBJ2-2,TRBV18,CASSPLVFGLAGTNTGELFF
TRBJ2-7,TRBV11-2,CASSLVSSGGVYEQYF
TRBJ1-1,TRBV6-5,CASSYTGGLTEAFF
TRBJ1-1,TRBV19,CASSTPGRFIEAFF
TRBJ2-1,TRBV10-3,CAISDWDWGNEQFF
TRBJ2-2,TRBV2,CASGRGADSWELFF
TRBJ1-5,TRBV7-2,CAITLQGYQPQHF
TRBJ1-5,TRBV18,CASSRDGGMSPQHF
TRBJ2-7,TRBV19,CASSKSGQLAYEQYF
TRBJ2-3,TRBV7-9,CASSQGRTGRVSTDTQYF
TRBJ2-7,TRBV2,CASSYGGSSYEQYF
TRBJ1-4,TRBV19,CASSTTRDSRSGEKLFF
TRBJ2-7,TRBV5-5,CASSLVGDFYEQYF
TRBJ1-1,TRBV7-9,CASSYYKGQDTEAFF
TRBJ1-2,TRBV7-3,CASSPGGQANYGYTF
TRBJ2-5,TRBV11-1,CASSLRDQETQYF
TRBJ1-5,TRBV6-1,CASTDRVGQPQHF
TRBJ1-3,TRBV5-5,CASSFEDGRNTIYF
TRBJ2-3,TRBV7-6,CASSLGAITDTQYF
TRBJ1-6,TRBV19,CASKQGLLYNSPLHF
TRBJ1-1,TRBV5-1,CASSLPTGEAFF
TRBJ1-2,TRBV27,CASSSGASGRNGYTF
TRBJ1-2,TRBV2,CASRPPDSEGRGYTF
TRBJ2-5,TRBV19,CASSAGYGVETQYF
TRBJ1-2,TRBV11-2,CASSPDRVAYGYTF
TRBJ2-3,TRBV4-3,CASSSQGLAGLPDTQYF
TRBJ1-4,TRBV7-9,CASSLGLGPPGEKLFF
TRBJ1-1,TRBV2,CASSERGLGGPEAFF
TRBJ2-1,TRBV5-5,CASSSTLAGGINEQFF
TRBJ2-3,TRBV7-2,CASSPVSLDTQYF
TRBJ2-1,TRBV7-9,CASSLGLAGGKVQFF
TRBJ2-5,TRBV28,CASSFAGVQETQYF
TRBJ1-1,TRBV10-2,CASSESEGGDTEAFF
TRBJ2-7,TRBV4-3,CASSLTSGSISYEQYF
TRBJ1-2,TRBV4-2,CASSQGGRGDFGYGYTF
TRBJ1-6,TRBV6-1,CASRGTNNSPLHF
TRBJ1-1,TRBV10-1,CASKVGEDTEAFF
TRBJ2-7,TRBV7-9,CASSLELAGPYEQYF
TRBJ2-5,TRBV29-1,CSVARTSGAGEQYF